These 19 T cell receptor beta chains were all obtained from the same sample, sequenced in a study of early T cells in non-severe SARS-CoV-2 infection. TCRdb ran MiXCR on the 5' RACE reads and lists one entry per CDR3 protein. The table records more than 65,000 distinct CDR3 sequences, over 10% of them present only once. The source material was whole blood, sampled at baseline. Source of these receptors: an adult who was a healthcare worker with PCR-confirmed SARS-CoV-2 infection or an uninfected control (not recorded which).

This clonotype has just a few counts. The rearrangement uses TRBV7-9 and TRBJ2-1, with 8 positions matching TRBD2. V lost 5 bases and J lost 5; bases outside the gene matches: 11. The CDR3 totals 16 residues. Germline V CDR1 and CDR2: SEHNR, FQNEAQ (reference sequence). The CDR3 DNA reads TGTGCCAGCAGCCAACTCGTCGGGGGGGCACACAATGAGCAGTTCTTC. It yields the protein CASSQLVGGAHNEQFF.

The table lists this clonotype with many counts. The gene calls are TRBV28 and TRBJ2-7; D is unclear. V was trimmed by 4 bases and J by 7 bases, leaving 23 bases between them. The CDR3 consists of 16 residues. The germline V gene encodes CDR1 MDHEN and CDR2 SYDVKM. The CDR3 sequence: CASSSEILGSYGEQYF. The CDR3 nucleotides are TGTGCCAGCAGTTCGGAAATCCTAGGGTCTTACGGGGAGCAGTACTTC.

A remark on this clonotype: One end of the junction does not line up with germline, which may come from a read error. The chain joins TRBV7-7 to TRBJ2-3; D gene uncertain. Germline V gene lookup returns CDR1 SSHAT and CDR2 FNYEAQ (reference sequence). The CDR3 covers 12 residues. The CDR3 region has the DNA TGTGCTAGCAGCCCACGACTGGATACGCAGTATTTT. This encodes CASSPRLDTQYF.

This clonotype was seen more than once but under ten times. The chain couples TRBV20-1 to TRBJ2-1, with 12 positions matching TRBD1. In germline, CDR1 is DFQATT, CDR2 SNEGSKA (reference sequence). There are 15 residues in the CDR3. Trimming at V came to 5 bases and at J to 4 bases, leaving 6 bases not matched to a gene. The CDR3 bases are TGCAGTGCTGCGGGACAGGGGGCCGAATACAATGAGCAGTTCTTC. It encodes CSAAGQGAEYNEQFF.

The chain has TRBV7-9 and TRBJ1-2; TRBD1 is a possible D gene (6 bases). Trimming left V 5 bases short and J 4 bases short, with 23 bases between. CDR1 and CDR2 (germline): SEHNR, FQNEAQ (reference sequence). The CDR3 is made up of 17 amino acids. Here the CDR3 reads CASSAQPLGQTRYGYTF. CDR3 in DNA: TGTGCCAGCAGCGCCCAACCGCTAGGACAGACTCGCTATGGCTACACCTTC.

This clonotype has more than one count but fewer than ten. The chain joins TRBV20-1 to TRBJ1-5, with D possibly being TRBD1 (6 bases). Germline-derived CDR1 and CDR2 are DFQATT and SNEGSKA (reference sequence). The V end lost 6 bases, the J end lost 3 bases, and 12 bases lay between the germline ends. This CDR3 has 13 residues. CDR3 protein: CSARTDPNQPQHF. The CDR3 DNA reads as TGCAGTGCGCGGACAGACCCCAATCAGCCCCAGCATTTT.

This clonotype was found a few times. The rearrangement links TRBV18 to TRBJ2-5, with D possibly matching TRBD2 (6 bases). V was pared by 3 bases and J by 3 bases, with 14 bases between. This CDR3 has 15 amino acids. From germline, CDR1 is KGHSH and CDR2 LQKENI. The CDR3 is CASSPTLGLEETQYF. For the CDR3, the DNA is TGTGCCAGCTCACCTACCCTGGGACTCGAAGAGACCCAGTACTTC.

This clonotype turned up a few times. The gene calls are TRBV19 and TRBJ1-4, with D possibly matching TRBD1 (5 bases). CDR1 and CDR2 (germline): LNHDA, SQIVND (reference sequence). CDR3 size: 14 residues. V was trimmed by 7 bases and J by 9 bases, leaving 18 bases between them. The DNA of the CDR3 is TGTGCCAGTACCCCCCCGACAGTGAAGAAAAAACTGTTTTTT. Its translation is CASTPPTVKKKLFF. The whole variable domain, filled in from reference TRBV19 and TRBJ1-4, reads DGGITQSPKYLFRKEGQNVTLSCEQNLNHDAMYWYRQDPGQGLRLIYYSQIVNDFQKGDIAEGYSVSREKKESFPLTVTSAQKNPTAFYLCASTPPTVKKKLFFGSGTQLSVL.

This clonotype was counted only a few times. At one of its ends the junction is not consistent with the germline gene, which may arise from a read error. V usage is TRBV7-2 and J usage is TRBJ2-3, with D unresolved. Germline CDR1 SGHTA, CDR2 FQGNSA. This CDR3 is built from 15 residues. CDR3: CVSSHLLSSTDTQYF. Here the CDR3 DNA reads TGTGTCAGCAGCCACCTCCTCTCTAGCACAGATACGCAGTATTTT.

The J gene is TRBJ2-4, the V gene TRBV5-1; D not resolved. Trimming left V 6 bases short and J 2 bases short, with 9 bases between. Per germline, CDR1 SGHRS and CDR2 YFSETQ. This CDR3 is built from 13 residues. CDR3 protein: CASTRGPKNIQYF. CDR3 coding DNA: TGCGCCAGCACCCGAGGTCCCAAAAACATTCAGTACTTC.

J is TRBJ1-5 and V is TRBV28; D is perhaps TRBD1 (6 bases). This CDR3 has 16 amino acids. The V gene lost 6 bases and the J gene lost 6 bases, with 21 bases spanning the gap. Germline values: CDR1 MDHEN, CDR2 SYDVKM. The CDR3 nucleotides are TGTGCCAGCAGCCCGAGGGGGGCGGGGGAGCTTCAGCCCCAGCATTTT. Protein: CASSPRGAGELQPQHF.

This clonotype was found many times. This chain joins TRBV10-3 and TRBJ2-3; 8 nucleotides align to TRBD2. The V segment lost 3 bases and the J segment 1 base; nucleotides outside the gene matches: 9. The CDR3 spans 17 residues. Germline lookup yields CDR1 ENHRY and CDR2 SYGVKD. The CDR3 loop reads CAISDPLGLVGTDTQYF. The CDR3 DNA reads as TGTGCCATCAGTGACCCCCTGGGACTAGTTGGCACAGATACGCAGTATTTT.

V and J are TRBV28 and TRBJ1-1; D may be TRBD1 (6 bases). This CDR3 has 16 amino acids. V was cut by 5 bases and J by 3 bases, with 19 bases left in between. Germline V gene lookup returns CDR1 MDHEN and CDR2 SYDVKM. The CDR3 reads CASSPIGGPEDTEAFF. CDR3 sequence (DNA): TGTGCCAGCAGTCCCATCGGGGGCCCTGAGGACACTGAAGCTTTCTTT.

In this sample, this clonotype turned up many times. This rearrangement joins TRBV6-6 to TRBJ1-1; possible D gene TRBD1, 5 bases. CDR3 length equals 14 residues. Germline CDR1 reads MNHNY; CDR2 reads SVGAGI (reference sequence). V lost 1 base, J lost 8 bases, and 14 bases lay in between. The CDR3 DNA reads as TGTGCCAGCAGTTACTGGGTTGAGGGGAAGGAAGCTTTCTTT. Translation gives CASSYWVEGKEAFF.

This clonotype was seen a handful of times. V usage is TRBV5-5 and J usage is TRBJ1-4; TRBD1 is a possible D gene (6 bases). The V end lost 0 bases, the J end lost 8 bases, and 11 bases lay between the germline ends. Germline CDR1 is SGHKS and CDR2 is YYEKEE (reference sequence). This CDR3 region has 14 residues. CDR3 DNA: TGTGCCAGCAGCTTGGTACAGGGTAACGAAAAACTGTTTTTT. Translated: CASSLVQGNEKLFF.

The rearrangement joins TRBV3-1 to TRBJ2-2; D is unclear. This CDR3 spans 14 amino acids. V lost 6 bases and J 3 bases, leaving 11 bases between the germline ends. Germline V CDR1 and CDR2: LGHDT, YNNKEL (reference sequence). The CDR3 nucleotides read TGTGCCAGCAGGGTCTCTCAACACACCGGGGAGCTGTTTTTT. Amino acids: CASRVSQHTGELFF.

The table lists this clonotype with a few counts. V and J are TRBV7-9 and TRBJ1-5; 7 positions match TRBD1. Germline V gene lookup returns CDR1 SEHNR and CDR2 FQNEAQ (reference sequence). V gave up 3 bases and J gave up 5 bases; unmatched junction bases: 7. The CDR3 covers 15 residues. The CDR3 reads CASSFTRDSHQPQHF. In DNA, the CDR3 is TGTGCCAGCAGCTTTACCCGGGACAGTCATCAGCCCCAGCATTTT.

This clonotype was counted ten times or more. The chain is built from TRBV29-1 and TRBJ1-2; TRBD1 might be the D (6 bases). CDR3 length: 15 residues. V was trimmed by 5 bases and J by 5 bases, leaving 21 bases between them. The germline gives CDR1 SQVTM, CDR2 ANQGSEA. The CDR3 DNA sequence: TGCAGCGTTCCCGAGGGGGGCCAGGGAACGTATGGCTACACCTTC. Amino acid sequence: CSVPEGGQGTYGYTF.

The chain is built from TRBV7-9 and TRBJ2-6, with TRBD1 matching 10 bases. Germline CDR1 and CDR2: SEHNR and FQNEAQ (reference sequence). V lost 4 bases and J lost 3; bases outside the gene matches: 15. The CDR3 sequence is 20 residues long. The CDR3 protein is CASSYLRPGQGGNGANVLTF. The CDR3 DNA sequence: TGTGCCAGCAGCTACCTTCGACCCGGACAGGGGGGTAATGGGGCCAACGTCCTGACTTTC. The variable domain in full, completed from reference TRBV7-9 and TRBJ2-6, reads DTGVSQNPRHKITKRGQNVTFRCDPISEHNRLYWYRQTLGQGPEFLTYFQNEAQLEKSRLLSDRFSAERPKGSFSTLEIQRTEQGDSAMYLCASSYLRPGQGGNGANVLTFGAGSRLTVL.